The clone carrying this TCR beta chain showed up just once. These data originate in a study of blood T cell repertoires in COVID-19. Across the whole study: Acute and convalescent COVID-19 specimens originated in the United States, Italy and Spain. T cells, B-cell-depleted T cells, or PBMCs supplied cDNA or gDNA.

Germline V gives CDR1 ENHRY, CDR2 SYGVKD. This CDR3 has 16 amino acids. The V and J ends lost 4 bases and 7 bases, in that order; junction bases with no gene match: 14. In the original workflow: Amplification of reference gene primers provided the estimated nucleated cell counts. Only in-frame clones appear in the TCRdb table, and some are missing; sequencing was by immunoSEQ multiplex PCR. V and J calls and clone size are those listed in that table; D and trimming were worked out from the DNA. The sample has 120,000 or so clones, about four fifths seen once. The study recruited people aged about 18 to 89 years across more than 20 US areas.

Sequencing was carried out using PBMCs or T cells enriched from blood (not recorded which). The clonotype comes from a woman aged 30 to 39 who had recovered from COVID-19. V is TRBV10-3 and J is TRBJ2-7, with 9 bases lining up with TRBD1. For the CDR3, the DNA is TGTGCCATCAGTGGGACCGGGACAGGGTCTCTACTTGAGCAGTACTTC. Its translation is CAISGTGTGSLLEQYF.